This T cell receptor beta chain was observed in a study of Ad26.COV2.S vaccination and SARS-CoV-2 variants. Overall study results and limits: Vaccine recipients had higher spike-specific TCR breadth than placebo recipients.

Per germline, CDR1 MNHEY and CDR2 SVGAGI. With 7 bases removed from V and 5 bases from J, the gap between germline ends came to 21 bases. The length of the CDR3 is 15 residues. Comment on this clone: As yet, its antigen is unknown.

Here immunoSEQ multiplex PCR was the method, and the copy in TCRdb shows in-frame clones only, minus some. This table has over 400,000 clones, approximately 90% appearing once. This sample's treatment: some 20 received Ad26.COV2.S at low or high dose, single or two shots; about 5 received placebo; per-sample allocation not given. Specimen acquisition occurred on day 63 following the initial vaccine or placebo injection. This material consisted of peripheral blood, taken in a trial of Ad26.COV2.S vaccine versus placebo. The V gene is TRBV6-5, the J gene TRBJ2-7; possibly TRBD1 or TRBD2 for D (5 bases each). This clonotype was sampled from a person between 18 and 65 years old who received the Ad26.COV2.S COVID-19 vaccine or a placebo. The CDR3 DNA reads TGTGCCAGCACCAACCGTCGACTCGGGGCCGACGAGCAGTACTTC. Amino acids: CASTNRRLGADEQYF.